This is a list of T cell receptor beta chains from one sample in a study of T cell repertoires in cytomegalovirus infection. Via MiXCR, TCRdb re-called the reads, giving one row per CDR3 protein. The sample yields roughly 990,000 distinct CDR3 sequences, roughly 30% seen once. No antigen is known for these receptors. This specimen was cultured CD8+ T cells from PBMCs, taken from culture after CMV antigen stimulation. Source of these receptors: a human donor in good health (CMV status not recorded). Some clones in this sample may be carry-over from other donors' samples. Both conserved end residues are part of each CDR3. A D gene is named only where the DNA matches it firmly. The size field is filled for only some rows; it gives once, few, many or a size class.

D | size | J | V | CDR3 | DNA
- | - | TRBJ1-4 | TRBV3-1 | CASSQSVATNEKLFF | TGTGCCAGCAGCCAATCGGTTGCAACTAATGAAAAACTGTTTTTT
- | - | TRBJ1-1 | TRBV27 | CASGPQGPGTEAFF | TGTGCCAGCGGACCACAGGGACCGGGGACTGAAGCTTTCTTT
TRBD1 | - | TRBJ2-3 | TRBV9 | CASSVRTGATDTQYF | TGTGCCAGCAGCGTTCGGACAGGGGCCACAGATACGCAGTATTTT
TRBD2 | - | TRBJ2-5 | TRBV6-5 | CASSYSNLAGASVETQYF | TGTGCCAGCAGTTACTCGAACCTAGCGGGGGCCTCTGTGGAGACCCAGTACTTC
- | - | TRBJ2-1 | TRBV7-8 | CASSSSGTAYNEQFF | TGTGCCAGCAGCAGCTCCGGGACCGCTTACAATGAGCAGTTCTTC
TRBD1 | many | TRBJ2-1 | TRBV20-1 | CSARERRGGTGGRNEQFF | TGCAGTGCTAGAGAACGGCGAGGCGGGACAGGGGGGCGAAATGAGCAGTTCTTC
- | few | TRBJ2-1 | TRBV25-1 | CASSDLHEFTGAYNEQFF | TGTGCCAGCAGTGACCTCCATGAATTTACCGGAGCGTACAATGAGCAGTTCTTC
- | few | TRBJ2-1 | TRBV7-2 | CASSLNRGGNEQFF | TGTGCCAGCAGCTTAAACAGGGGAGGGAATGAGCAGTTCTTC
TRBD2 | - | TRBJ2-5 | TRBV7-8 | CASSLRFGRGQETQYF | TGTGCCAGCAGCTTACGATTCGGGAGGGGGCAAGAGACCCAGTACTTC
TRBD1 | - | TRBJ2-1 | TRBV6-5 | CARSPGLTGVNNEQFF | TGTGCCCGCAGTCCCGGCCTGACAGGGGTCAACAATGAGCAGTTCTTC
- | few | TRBJ2-5 | TRBV6-6 | CASSARGYETQYF | TGTGCCAGCAGTGCCCGGGGGTACGAGACCCAGTACTTC
- | - | TRBJ1-2 | TRBV4-1 | CASSQGWGNGYTF | TGCGCCAGCAGCCAAGGGTGGGGGAACGGCTACACCTTC
TRBD2 | few | TRBJ2-1 | TRBV12-3/TRBV12-4 | CASSWTSGYPGSQFF | TGTGCCAGCAGTTGGACTAGCGGTTACCCTGGGTCGCAGTTCTTC
- | - | TRBJ1-4 | TRBV12-3/TRBV12-4 | CASSFELITEKLFF | TGTGCCAGCAGTTTCGAGTTGATTACTGAAAAACTGTTTTTT
- | - | TRBJ2-3 | TRBV15 | CATSSSGTSAITQYF | TGTGCCACCAGCAGTTCCGGGACATCGGCCATTACGCAGTATTTT
TRBD1 | many | TRBJ2-5 | TRBV6-5 | CASIPDRGNQETQYF | TGTGCCAGCATACCGGACAGGGGTAACCAAGAGACCCAGTACTTC
TRBD2 | - | TRBJ2-2 | TRBV7-3 | CASSPSGGAAGELFF | TGTGCCAGCAGCCCAAGCGGGGGGGCTGCCGGGGAGCTGTTTTTT
TRBD2 | - | TRBJ2-3 | TRBV7-6 | CASSLRLAGVLTDTQYF | TGTGCCAGCAGCTTAAGGCTAGCGGGGGTTCTCACAGATACGCAGTATTTT
- | many | TRBJ2-5 | TRBV10-2 | CASSDVVEQPDPQETQYF | TGCGCCAGCAGTGATGTGGTCGAACAGCCAGACCCCCAAGAGACCCAGTACTTC
- | - | TRBJ1-4 | TRBV6-1 | CASSEGQVLEKLFF | TGTGCCAGCAGTGAGGGGCAGGTTTTGGAAAAACTGTTTTTT
TRBD1 | many | TRBJ2-2 | TRBV20-1 | CSVLAPLGQPNTGELFF | TGCAGTGTTCTTGCTCCACTGGGACAGCCGAACACCGGGGAGCTGTTTTTT
TRBD1 | - | TRBJ2-1 | TRBV20-1 | CSARDIRRQGNEQFF | TGCAGTGCTAGAGATATCCGTCGACAGGGGAATGAGCAGTTCTTC
- | - | TRBJ1-1 | TRBV4-1 | CASSQASYNGAEAFF | TGCGCCAGCAGCCAAGCATCGTACAACGGGGCTGAAGCTTTCTTT
- | few | TRBJ2-3 | TRBV6-1 | CASGETSHAEMQYF | TGTGCCAGCGGAGAAACTAGCCACGCGGAGATGCAGTATTTT
TRBD1 | - | TRBJ2-3 | TRBV12-5 | CASGLVTGGSTDTQYF | TGTGCTAGTGGTTTGGTAACAGGGGGCAGCACAGATACGCAGTATTTT
TRBD2 | - | TRBJ2-3 | TRBV5-6 | CASRRSLAGYTDTQYF | TGTGCCAGCAGGAGGAGTCTAGCGGGGTACACAGATACGCAGTATTTT
- | - | TRBJ2-3 | TRBV14 | CASSQDRVTDTQYF | TGTGCCAGCAGCCAAGATAGAGTCACAGATACGCAGTATTTT
- | - | TRBJ1-5 | TRBV19 | CASSMGQGHSNQPQHF | TGTGCCAGTAGTATGGGTCAGGGGCATAGCAATCAGCCCCAGCATTTT
- | once | TRBJ2-1 | TRBV7-2 | CANSYQGAMGEQFF | TGTGCCAACAGCTACCAGGGAGCCATGGGTGAGCAGTTCTTC
- | few | TRBJ1-5 | TRBV7-9 | CASSTGGADQPQHF | TGTGCCAGCAGTACGGGGGGGGCAGATCAGCCCCAGCATTTT
- | - | TRBJ1-1 | TRBV4-1 | CASSQVWGGEAEAFF | TGCGCCAGCAGCCAAGTATGGGGGGGCGAAGCTGAAGCTTTCTTT
- | - | TRBJ2-1 | TRBV29-1 | CSVGTGQYNEQFF | TGCAGCGTTGGGACTGGACAGTACAATGAGCAGTTCTTC
- | many | TRBJ1-4 | TRBV7-6 | CASSLNGQGDEKLFF | TGTGCCAGCAGCTTAAACGGGCAGGGCGATGAAAAACTGTTTTTT
TRBD2 | many | TRBJ2-5 | TRBV18 | CASSPRTSGGRETQYF | TGTGCCAGCTCACCGCGGACTAGCGGGGGTCGTGAGACCCAGTACTTC
- | many | TRBJ1-1 | TRBV6-2/TRBV6-3 | CASSRTNTEAFF | TGTGCCAGCAGTCGAACCAACACTGAAGCTTTCTTT
TRBD1 | many | TRBJ1-2 | TRBV7-9 | CATPKLGQVYGYTF | TGTGCCACTCCAAAACTCGGACAGGTCTATGGCTACACCTTC
TRBD1 | - | TRBJ1-2 | TRBV27 | CASRPAGTGAYGYTF | TGTGCCAGCAGGCCCGCCGGGACAGGGGCTTATGGCTACACCTTC
- | - | TRBJ2-7 | TRBV20-1 | CSARAVVADYSYEQYF | TGCAGTGCTAGAGCGGTGGTAGCGGACTACTCCTACGAGCAGTACTTC
- | few | TRBJ1-1 | TRBV4-1 | CASSQGSLGRNTEAFF | TGCGCCAGCAGCCAAGGAAGTCTTGGTAGGAACACTGAAGCTTTCTTT
- | many | TRBJ1-1 | TRBV7-6 | CASSIGGLLDTEAFF | TGTGCCAGCAGCATAGGGGGACTTTTGGACACTGAAGCTTTCTTT
TRBD1 | - | TRBJ1-2 | TRBV7-9 | CASITQGDPNYGYTF | TGTGCCAGCATCACCCAGGGGGACCCTAACTATGGCTACACCTTC
- | - | TRBJ2-1 | TRBV19 | CASTEGDPYNEQFF | TGTGCCAGTACTGAGGGGGACCCTTACAATGAGCAGTTCTTC
TRBD2 | - | TRBJ2-5 | TRBV7-9 | CASSFGTSGPYQETQYF | TGTGCCAGCAGCTTTGGGACTAGCGGGCCGTACCAAGAGACCCAGTACTTC
- | - | TRBJ1-5 | TRBV7-8 | CASSYSSGQVNQPQHF | TGTGCCAGCAGCTATTCCAGCGGCCAGGTCAATCAGCCCCAGCATTTT
- | few | TRBJ2-7 | TRBV6-1 | CASNTGSSYEQYF | TGTGCCAGCAATACAGGCAGCTCCTACGAGCAGTACTTC
TRBD1 | few | TRBJ1-6 | TRBV6-1 | CASRADRGRTPLHF | TGTGCCAGCAGGGCGGACAGGGGACGTACACCCCTCCACTTT
- | few | TRBJ2-7 | TRBV27 | CASRGRGADEQYF | TGTGCCAGCAGGGGAAGGGGGGCCGACGAGCAGTACTTC
TRBD1 | - | TRBJ2-1 | TRBV7-6 | CASSHGTGGAREQFF | TGTGCCAGCAGCCATGGGACAGGGGGTGCACGTGAGCAGTTCTTC
- | - | TRBJ1-2 | TRBV7-9 | CASSLGTEITNYGYTF | TGTGCCAGCAGCTTAGGGACAGAGATTACTAACTATGGCTACACCTTC
TRBD1 | - | TRBJ1-1 | TRBV19 | CASSILTGGTEAFF | TGTGCCAGTAGTATTTTGACAGGGGGCACTGAAGCTTTCTTT
- | - | TRBJ2-1 | TRBV27 | CASSPGHYSYNEQFF | TGTGCCAGCAGCCCGGGACATTACTCCTACAATGAGCAGTTCTTC
- | - | TRBJ2-1 | TRBV27 | CASSFDSSLINEQFF | TGTGCCAGCAGTTTCGACAGCTCGCTGATTAATGAGCAGTTCTTC
- | - | TRBJ2-2 | TRBV12-3/TRBV12-4 | CASSPHSGTADTGELFF | TGTGCCAGCAGTCCACACAGCGGGACAGCCGACACCGGGGAGCTGTTTTTT
TRBD1 | few | TRBJ1-1 | TRBV7-9 | CASSHITKISGTEIPNTEAFF | TGTGCCAGCAGCCACATAACGAAAATTTCCGGGACAGAGATTCCTAACACTGAAGCTTTCTTT